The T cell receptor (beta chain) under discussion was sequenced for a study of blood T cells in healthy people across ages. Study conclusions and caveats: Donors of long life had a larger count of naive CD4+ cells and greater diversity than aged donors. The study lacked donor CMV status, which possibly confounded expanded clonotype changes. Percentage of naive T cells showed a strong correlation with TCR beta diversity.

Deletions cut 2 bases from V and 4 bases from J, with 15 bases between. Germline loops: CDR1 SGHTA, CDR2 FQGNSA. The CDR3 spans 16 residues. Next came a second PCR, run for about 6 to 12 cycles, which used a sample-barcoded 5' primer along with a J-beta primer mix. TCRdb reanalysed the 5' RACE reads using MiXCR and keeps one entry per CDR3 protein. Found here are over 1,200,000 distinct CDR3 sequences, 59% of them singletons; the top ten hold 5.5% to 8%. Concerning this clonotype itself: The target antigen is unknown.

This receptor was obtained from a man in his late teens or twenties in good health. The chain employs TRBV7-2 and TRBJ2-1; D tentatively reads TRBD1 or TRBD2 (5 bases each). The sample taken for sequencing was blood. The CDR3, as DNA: TGTGCCAGCAGCTTATTAGGGACCCAACTGTACAATGAGCAGTTCTTC. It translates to CASSLLGTQLYNEQFF.